A selection of T cell receptor beta chains follows, all from one sample in a study of cytomegalovirus exposure and HLA in healthy donors. TCRdb's table, derived via immunoSEQ multiplex PCR, lists solely in-frame clones and lacks some. The sample holds 140,000 or so clones, roughly 84% seen once. Sequencing was performed on PBMCs. The receptors come from a boy younger than 10 in good health and CMV-seronegative. CDR3s include the opening cysteine and the closing phenylalanine or tryptophan. A D gene is named only where the DNA matches it firmly. Expanded clones get a size class; other rows say once, few or many, or leave the size out.

D,V,J,size,CDR3,DNA
TRBD1,TRBV7-2,TRBJ2-7,-,CASSFYRGLYEQYF,TGTGCCAGCAGCTTTTACAGGGGGCTCTACGAGCAGTACTTC
TRBD2,TRBV7-9,TRBJ2-1,-,CASSTSGRSVKEQFF,TGTGCCAGCAGCACTAGCGGGAGGAGCGTCAAGGAGCAGTTCTTC
TRBD1,TRBV11-2,TRBJ1-6,-,CASSLYGPGQHNSPLHF,TGTGCCAGCAGCTTATACGGACCGGGACAGCATAATTCACCCCTCCACTTT
-,TRBV4-2,TRBJ2-5,few,CASSPQGRQETQYF,TGTGCCAGCAGCCCCCAAGGGAGGCAAGAGACCCAGTACTTC
-,TRBV10-3,TRBJ1-1,-,CAISEQGIVAFF,TGTGCCATCAGTGAACAGGGTATTGTAGCTTTCTTT
TRBD1,TRBV28,TRBJ2-3,-,CASMSTGQADTQYF,TGTGCCAGCATGTCGACAGGGCAGGCAGATACGCAGTATTTT
-,TRBV4-3,TRBJ2-3,-,CASSQGSLGAVDTQYF,TGCGCCAGCAGCCAAGGTAGCCTAGGAGCGGTTGATACGCAGTATTTT
-,TRBV28,TRBJ1-5,-,CASCGPRGPQHF,TGTGCCAGCTGTGGCCCCCGAGGGCCCCAGCATTTT
-,TRBV6-6,TRBJ1-1,few,CASGSTYIEAFF,TGTGCCAGCGGCTCCACATATATTGAAGCTTTCTTT
TRBD1,TRBV19,TRBJ1-1,-,CATLGDRASTEAFF,TGTGCCACCTTAGGGGACAGGGCTAGCACTGAAGCTTTCTTT